These 23 T cell receptor beta chains originate from one sample sequenced in a study of cytomegalovirus exposure and HLA in healthy donors. It was with 60 Vbeta and 13 Jbeta primers that the PCR ran. The assay was immunoSEQ multiplex PCR, and TCRdb's table has in-frame clones only and misses some. This sample has 100,000 or so clones, with 74% found just once. The source material was PBMCs. All receptors derive from a human donor in good health.

The chain has TRBV7-2 and TRBJ2-7; possible D gene TRBD2, 6 bases. Germline CDR1 reads SGHTA; CDR2 reads FQGNSA. CDR3 size: 16 residues. Trimming left V 3 bases short and J 2 bases short, with 17 bases between. The CDR3 sequence: CASSFPKASAAYEQYF. The CDR3 region has the DNA TGTGCCAGCAGCTTCCCGAAGGCTAGCGCGGCCTACGAGCAGTACTTC.

V and J are TRBV19 and TRBJ1-1; perhaps TRBD1 as D (5 bases). V shed 3 bases and J shed 1 base, with 9 bases lying between them. There are 14 residues in the CDR3. Germline V lookup: CDR1 LNHDA, CDR2 SQIVND (reference sequence). The CDR3, as DNA: TGTGCCAGTAGTATCCCAGGACAGAACACTGAAGCTTTCTTT. This translates into CASSIPGQNTEAFF.

This clone has just a few counts. The chain is built from TRBV2 and TRBJ2-7; a weak D match, TRBD2 (5 bases). The CDR3 is made up of 11 amino acids. The germline V gene encodes CDR1 SNHLY and CDR2 FYNNEI. V was clipped by 8 bases and J by 3 bases, with 8 bases between them. CDR3 in amino acids: CASLAGYEQYF. As DNA, the CDR3 is TGTGCCAGCCTTGCGGGCTACGAGCAGTACTTC.

This clone was observed a handful of times. The CDR3 is CASSDAGVRGETQYF. CDR3 nucleotides: TGCGCCAGCAGCGACGCGGGGGTCCGAGGAGAGACCCAGTACTTC. J is TRBJ2-5 and V is TRBV5-1, with 7 bases lining up with TRBD2. The CDR3 sequence is 15 residues long. From germline, CDR1 is SGHRS and CDR2 YFSETQ. Germline trimming cut 4 bases from V and 4 bases from J; bases unmatched to any gene: 10.

This chain links TRBV2 with TRBJ1-1, with TRBD1 identical over 7 bases. Per the germline V gene, CDR1 is SNHLY and CDR2 is FYNNEI. With V trimmed by 0 bases and J by 1 base, 5 bases remained unmatched. CDR3 length: 16 amino acids. CDR3 in DNA: TGTGCCAGCAGTGAAGCTTACAGGACAGGGAACACTGAAGCTTTCTTT. It yields the protein CASSEAYRTGNTEAFF.

In this sample, this clone turned up once. This sequence joins TRBV5-1 and TRBJ2-3; TRBD2 matches at 8 bases. The CDR3 runs 14 residues. Germline-derived CDR1 and CDR2 are SGHRS and YFSETQ. Trimming cost V 4 bases and J 6 bases; bases outside gene matches: 7. CDR3 sequence: CASSPGTSRDTQYF. CDR3 DNA sequence: TGCGCCAGCAGCCCCGGGACTAGTCGTGATACGCAGTATTTT.

The CDR3 DNA reads as TGTGCCAGTATTACGGGACACAGTAATCAGCCCCAGCATTTT. Its translation: CASITGHSNQPQHF. V and J are TRBV19 and TRBJ1-5; a possible D gene is TRBD1 (6 bases). The ends were cut back, 7 bases at V and 4 bases at J, with 14 bases in the middle. The CDR3 spans 14 residues. Germline CDR1 LNHDA, CDR2 SQIVND (reference sequence).

The chain joins TRBV27 to TRBJ2-2, with D perhaps matching TRBD1 (6 bases). The germline V gene has CDR1 MNHEY and CDR2 SMNVEV (reference sequence). V was clipped by 3 bases and J by 3 bases, with 11 bases between them. The CDR3 runs 15 residues. The CDR3 protein is CASSFDRRDTGELFF. For the CDR3, the DNA is TGTGCCAGCAGTTTTGACAGGAGAGACACCGGGGAGCTGTTTTTT.

V is TRBV27 and J is TRBJ2-7; 16 nucleotides line up with TRBD2. J lost 2 bases, V lost 5 bases, and 9 bases had no gene match. The germline V gene has CDR1 MNHEY and CDR2 SMNVEV (reference sequence). This CDR3 has 18 residues. The CDR3 is CASSKLRGLAGGPYEQYF. CDR3 in DNA: TGTGCCAGCAGTAAACTTCGGGGACTAGCGGGGGGGCCCTACGAGCAGTACTTC.

This chain connects TRBV6-6 to TRBJ1-1; 9 bases fit TRBD1. Germline trimming cut 6 bases from V and 6 bases from J; bases unmatched to any gene: 11. Germline V gene lookup returns CDR1 MNHNY and CDR2 SVGAGI (reference sequence). The CDR3 has 15 amino acids. The CDR3 spells CASRDTGGWSSEAFF. CDR3 in DNA: TGTGCCAGCAGGGATACAGGGGGCTGGAGCTCTGAAGCTTTCTTT.

CDR3 nucleotides: TGTGCCAGCGATCAGGGGGCTCGGTTAGCTTTCTTT. This translates into CASDQGARLAFF. This sequence joins TRBV6-1 and TRBJ1-1, with 8 bases aligning to TRBD1. Trimming cost V 8 bases and J 10 bases; bases outside gene matches: 9. Per the germline V gene, CDR1 is MNHNS and CDR2 is SASEGT. This CDR3 is built from 12 residues.

The V and J genes are TRBV20-1 and TRBJ2-1; weak D call: TRBD2 (6 bases). The CDR3 is 11 residues long. Germline assignment: CDR1 DFQATT and CDR2 SNEGSKA (reference sequence). The V end was cut by 1 base, the J end by 12 bases, with 10 bases between. CDR3 region: CSARGEVSQFF. The CDR3 DNA sequence: TGCAGTGCTAGAGGGGAGGTTTCGCAGTTCTTC.

The chain has TRBV7-6 and TRBJ1-6, with unresolved D. V was trimmed by 0 bases and J by 7 bases, leaving 7 bases between them. The CDR3 extends over 14 amino acids. Germline CDR1 reads SGHVS; CDR2 reads FNYEAQ. CDR3 DNA: TGTGCCAGCAGCTTAGCGACGGGAAATTCACCCCTCCACTTT. Translating gives CASSLATGNSPLHF. Full variable domain (outside the CDR3, taken from reference TRBV7-6 and TRBJ1-6): GAGVSQSPRYKVTKRGQDVALRCDPISGHVSLYWYRQALGQGPEFLTYFNYEAQQDKSGLPNDRFSAERPEGSISTLTIQRTEQRDSAMYRCASSLATGNSPLHFGNGTRLTVT.

The chain links TRBV5-1 to TRBJ2-7; 10 bases align to TRBD2. Losses at the gene ends were 1 base for V and 0 bases for J; bases not matched to a gene: 7. The CDR3 covers 17 residues. Germline values: CDR1 SGHRS, CDR2 YFSETQ. CDR3 region: CASSLSPSSGSSYEQYF. CDR3 nucleotide sequence: TGCGCCAGCAGCTTGTCCCCATCTAGCGGGAGCTCCTACGAGCAGTACTTC.

The chain carries TRBV6-1 and TRBJ2-6; 10 bases agree with TRBD2. The CDR3 runs 18 residues. CDR1 is MNHNS and CDR2 is SASEGT in the germline V gene. With V trimmed by 2 bases and J by 2 bases, 6 bases remained unmatched. The CDR3 sequence is CASSEKLAGAAGANVLTF. The CDR3 DNA reads TGTGCCAGCAGTGAAAAGCTAGCGGGAGCGGCTGGGGCCAACGTCCTGACTTTC.

This clone appeared once. The chain recombines TRBV9 with TRBJ2-5, with TRBD2 identical over 10 bases. J lost 0 bases, V lost 6 bases, and 2 bases had no gene match. This CDR3 region has 14 residues. The germline V gene encodes CDR1 SGDLS and CDR2 YYNGEE. The DNA for the CDR3 is TGTGCCAGCACTAGCGGGGGTTACCAAGAGACCCAGTACTTC. Amino acid sequence: CASTSGGYQETQYF.

V gene TRBV9 combines with J gene TRBJ2-4; no reliable D call. CDR1 is SGDLS, CDR2 YYNGEE, per germline. Trimming stripped 2 bases from V and 8 bases from J, with 11 bases between. This CDR3 is 13 amino acids long. The CDR3 DNA is TGTGCCAGCAGCGTCGACACGGTCGACATTCAGTACTTC. Its protein is CASSVDTVDIQYF. The whole variable domain, remainder taken from reference TRBV9 and TRBJ2-4, is DSGVTQTPKHLITATGQRVTLRCSPRSGDLSVYWYQQSLDQGLQFLIQYYNGEERAKGNILERFSAQQFPDLHSELNLSSLELGDSALYFCASSVDTVDIQYFGAGTRLSVL.

This clone was seen a single time. V usage is TRBV10-1 and J usage is TRBJ2-7; D perhaps matches TRBD1 (6 bases). The V end was cut by 3 bases, the J end by 13 bases, with 22 bases between. The CDR3 covers 14 residues. Germline CDR1 reads WNHNN; CDR2 reads SYGVQD (reference sequence). Here the CDR3 reads CASSETTFYREKYF. The CDR3 nucleotides read TGCGCCAGCAGTGAAACTACCTTTTACAGGGAGAAATACTTC.

This clone was seen a handful of times. The chain has TRBV5-1 and TRBJ2-3; unclear D gene. Trimming left V 0 bases short and J 6 bases short, with 11 bases between. This CDR3 spans 14 amino acids. The germline CDR1 and CDR2 sequences are SGHRS and YFSETQ. CDR3 nucleotide sequence: TGCGCCAGCAGCTTGGGAGGAGTTGGGGATACGCAGTATTTT. It codes for CASSLGGVGDTQYF.

Worth noting for this clone: The junction and the germline gene differ at one end; a read error may be behind it. This chain links TRBV11-1 with TRBJ2-7, with D perhaps given as TRBD1 or TRBD2 (5 bases each). In germline, CDR1 is SGHAT, CDR2 FQDESV (reference sequence). This CDR3 has 14 amino acids. Here the CDR3 reads CASSLARASYEQYF. CDR3 sequence (DNA): TGTGCCAGCAGCCTAGCCAGGGCCTCCTACGAGCAGTACTTC.

The chain employs TRBV11-2 and TRBJ2-4, with a weak D call TRBD1 (6 bases). Per the germline V gene, CDR1 is SGHAT and CDR2 is FQNNGV. V gave up 3 bases and J gave up 7 bases, with 10 bases separating them. This CDR3 spans 13 amino acids. The CDR3 sequence: CASSLPGENIQYF. The DNA of the CDR3 is TGTGCCAGCAGCTTGCCAGGGGAGAACATTCAGTACTTC.

The chain has TRBV7-2 and TRBJ2-1; 9 bases agree with TRBD1. This CDR3 contains 15 residues. V lost 5 bases and J lost 8; bases outside the gene matches: 10. CDR1 and CDR2 from the germline V gene are SGHTA and FQGNSA. The CDR3 nucleotides are TGTGCCAGCAGCCGACGTCTGACAGGGGGAGATGAGCAGTTCTTC. Amino acids: CASSRRLTGGDEQFF.

Points on this clone: Other DNA sequences in this specimen translate into the identical CDR3. This rearrangement joins TRBV5-6 to TRBJ2-7; 9 bases are shared with TRBD2. Germline trimming cut 2 bases from V and 4 bases from J; bases unmatched to any gene: 4. There are 14 residues in the CDR3. Germline loops: CDR1 SGHDT, CDR2 YYEEEE. The CDR3 region has the DNA TGTGCCAGCAGCTTCCCTGGACTAGCGTACGAGCAGTACTTC. It specifies CASSFPGLAYEQYF. Filled out from reference TRBV5-6 and TRBJ2-7, the complete variable domain reads DAGVTQSPTHLIKTRGQQVTLRCSPKSGHDTVSWYQQALGQGPQFIFQYYEEEERQRGNFPDRFSGHQFPNYSSELNVNALLLGDSALYLCASSFPGLAYEQYFGPGTRLTVT.